Listed here are 21 T cell receptor beta chains from one sample, sequenced in a study of blood T cell repertoires in COVID-19. Using immunoSEQ multiplex PCR, the repertoire was profiled, and TCRdb retains in-frame clones only, with some absent. The sample lists about 170,000 clones, 84% seen once, with less than 3.5% in the top ten. Sequenced: peripheral blood. The receptors shown here come from a woman of 80 years or more with COVID-19, enrolled during active disease.

This chain joins TRBV7-3 and TRBJ2-3; 11 positions agree with TRBD2. The ends lost 4 bases at V and 5 bases at J; junction bases unmatched: 8. The V gene's germline CDR1 is SGHTA and CDR2 FQGTGA. CDR3 length: 16 amino acids. The CDR3 region is CASSSGLAEKVDTQYF. The CDR3 nucleotides read TGTGCCAGCAGCTCGGGACTAGCGGAAAAGGTAGATACGCAGTATTTT. Based on the CDR3 plus reference TRBV7-3 and TRBJ2-3, the full variable domain is GAGVSQTPSNKVTEKGKYVELRCDPISGHTALYWYRQSLGQGPEFLIYFQGTGAADDSGLPNDRFFAVRPEGSVSTLKIQRTERGDSAVYLCASSSGLAEKVDTQYFGPGTRLTVL.

This clone has just one count. This chain links TRBV6-5 with TRBJ2-7; 14 bases line up with TRBD2. Germline-derived CDR1 and CDR2 are MNHEY and SVGAGI. The V and J ends lost 6 bases and 2 bases, in that order; junction bases with no gene match: 0. The CDR3 has 14 amino acids. CDR3 bases: TGTGCCAGCAGGACTAGCGGGGGGGCCTACGAGCAGTACTTC. The encoded protein is CASRTSGGAYEQYF.

CDR3 protein: CASSDRRTTEAFF. The CDR3 region has the DNA TGTGCCAGCTCGGACAGGAGGACAACCGAAGCTTTCTTT. The chain employs TRBV18 and TRBJ1-1, with 7 positions matching TRBD1. Per the germline V gene, CDR1 is KGHSH and CDR2 is LQKENI. This CDR3 has 13 amino acids. The ends lost 6 bases at V and 8 bases at J; junction bases unmatched: 9.

This clone has just a few counts. The V gene is TRBV11-3, the J gene TRBJ2-5; 8 bases are a match to TRBD2. The CDR3 spans 13 residues. The J segment lost 5 bases and the V segment lost 5 bases, leaving 4 bases of the junction unmatched. CDR1 is SGHNT, CDR2 YENEEA, per germline. Here the CDR3 reads CASSRGGAETQYF. CDR3 bases: TGTGCCAGCAGCCGGGGGGGCGCGGAGACCCAGTACTTC.

The chain couples TRBV19 to TRBJ1-4; no firm D call. Trimming removed 3 bases from V and 7 bases from J, with 12 bases in between. The CDR3 covers 14 residues. Germline assignment: CDR1 LNHDA and CDR2 SQIVND (reference sequence). The CDR3 loop reads CASSILRGGEKLFF. CDR3 DNA sequence: TGTGCCAGTAGTATTTTGCGAGGAGGTGAAAAACTGTTTTTT.

This clone appeared many times. The chain is built from TRBV5-8 and TRBJ2-7, with 7 positions matching TRBD1. Germline V CDR1 and CDR2: SGHTS, YDEGEE. The CDR3 is made up of 15 amino acids. V lost 1 base and J lost 1; bases outside the gene matches: 5. CDR3 nucleotide sequence: TGTGCCAGCAGCTTGAGGGGGCCCGGTTCCTACGAGCAGTACTTC. Protein: CASSLRGPGSYEQYF.

The chain joins TRBV7-3 to TRBJ2-1, with TRBD2 matching 7 bases. CDR3 size: 15 residues. Unmatched junction bases numbered 4, after V lost 2 bases and J lost 3 bases. Germline loops: CDR1 SGHTA, CDR2 FQGTGA. CDR3 bases: TGTGCCAGCAGCTTAGCCAGCGGGGACTACAATGAGCAGTTCTTC. Its translation: CASSLASGDYNEQFF.

The V call is TRBV19, the J call TRBJ1-3; perhaps TRBD1 as D (6 bases). Germline assignment: CDR1 LNHDA and CDR2 SQIVND (reference sequence). The V end was cut by 6 bases, the J end by 4 bases, with 7 bases between. This CDR3 is built from 12 residues. CDR3: CASSDRGNTIYF. The CDR3 bases are TGTGCCAGTAGCGACAGGGGAAACACCATATATTTT.

The chain has TRBV6-1 and TRBJ2-2; 7 nucleotides line up with TRBD1. The CDR3 is 12 residues long. Germline CDR1 and CDR2: MNHNS and SASEGT. Trimming cost V 6 bases and J 9 bases; bases outside gene matches: 4. CDR3 in DNA: TGTGCCAGCAGCGGACAGGTCAGGGAGCTGTTTTTT. Its translation is CASSGQVRELFF.

With regard to this clone: Other DNA sequences in this specimen translate into the identical CDR3. The chain couples TRBV27 to TRBJ2-7, with 7 nucleotides matching TRBD1. The CDR3 has 14 residues. With V trimmed by 3 bases and J by 4 bases, 6 bases remained unmatched. Germline values: CDR1 MNHEY, CDR2 SMNVEV (reference sequence). The CDR3 coding sequence is TGTGCCAGCAGTTTCAACAGGGGCGGTTACGAGCAGTACTTC. This sequence encodes CASSFNRGGYEQYF.

CDR3 bases: TGTGCCAGCAGCGTAGCACCGGCGGGGGGGGCCAACGTCCTGACTTTC. It codes for CASSVAPAGGANVLTF. V and J are TRBV9 and TRBJ2-6; the D gene is possibly TRBD2 (6 bases). The V gene's germline CDR1 is SGDLS and CDR2 YYNGEE. The CDR3 sequence is 16 residues long. V was pared by 0 bases and J by 4 bases, with 11 bases between.

A few counts support this clone. J is TRBJ1-6 and V is TRBV6-2 or TRBV6-3, with 7 bases aligning to TRBD1. CDR3 length equals 14 residues. The V and J ends lost 7 bases and 9 bases, in that order; junction bases with no gene match: 9. Germline loops: CDR1 MNHEY, CDR2 SVGEGT. The CDR3 sequence: CASNPAGGSSPLHF. The CDR3 DNA reads TGTGCCAGCAACCCGGCAGGGGGGAGTTCACCCCTCCACTTT.

The gene calls are TRBV5-1 and TRBJ2-7; D is unresolved. V was cut by 0 bases and J by 0 bases, with 7 bases left in between. CDR1 is SGHRS, CDR2 YFSETQ, per germline. CDR3 size: 14 residues. CDR3 sequence reads: CASSLVVSSYEQYF. In DNA form, the CDR3 reads TGCGCCAGCAGCTTGGTCGTGAGCTCCTACGAGCAGTACTTC.

The chain has TRBV7-8 and TRBJ1-1; D gene unclear. The V end lost 4 bases, the J end lost 4 bases, and 10 bases lay between the germline ends. The germline V gene has CDR1 SGHVS and CDR2 FQNEAQ. CDR3 length: 13 residues. CDR3 DNA sequence: TGTGCCAGCAGCTACAGTGCAGTCACTGAAGCTTTCTTT. Protein: CASSYSAVTEAFF. Together with reference TRBV7-8 and TRBJ1-1, the CDR3 gives the full variable domain: GAGVSQSPRYKVAKRGQDVALRCDPISGHVSLFWYQQALGQGPEFLTYFQNEAQLDKSGLPSDRFFAERPEGSVSTLKIQRTQQEDSAVYLCASSYSAVTEAFFGQGTRLTVV.

V and J are TRBV19 and TRBJ1-1; tentative D call: TRBD1 (5 bases). This CDR3 has 13 residues. V was pared by 3 bases and J by 3 bases, with 8 bases between. Germline V gene data show CDR1 as LNHDA and CDR2 as SQIVND (reference sequence). The CDR3 DNA sequence: TGTGCCAGTAGTATCCCCAGGGACACTGAAGCTTTCTTT. It yields the protein CASSIPRDTEAFF.

Written as DNA, the CDR3 is TGCGCCAGCAGCTTGGGTCGGACAGGGACCCACGAGCAGTACTTC. This sequence encodes CASSLGRTGTHEQYF. The rearrangement links TRBV5-1 to TRBJ2-7, with TRBD1 matching over 8 bases. Germline CDR1 is SGHRS and CDR2 is YFSETQ. This CDR3 contains 15 residues. J lost 5 bases, V lost 0 bases, and 7 bases had no gene match. The whole variable domain, remainder taken from reference TRBV5-1 and TRBJ2-7, is KAGVTQTPRYLIKTRGQQVTLSCSPISGHRSVSWYQQTPGQGLQFLFEYFSETQRNKGNFPGRFSGRQFSNSRSEMNVSTLELGDSALYLCASSLGRTGTHEQYFGPGTRLTVT.

This clone showed up just a few times. The V and J genes are TRBV28 and TRBJ2-1, with 7 positions matching TRBD2. Looked up from germline, CDR1 is MDHEN and CDR2 is SYDVKM. The CDR3 totals 14 residues. Germline trimming cut 10 bases from V and 7 bases from J; bases unmatched to any gene: 13. The CDR3, as DNA: TGTGCCACGCAGGAGGCGGGAGCGGTGAATGAGCAGTTCTTC. This sequence encodes CATQEAGAVNEQFF. Drawing the rest from reference TRBV28 and TRBJ2-1, the complete variable domain is DVKVTQSSRYLVKRTGEKVFLECVQDMDHENMFWYRQDPGLGLRLIYFSYDVKMKEKGDIPEGYSVSREKKERFSLILESASTNQTSMYLCATQEAGAVNEQFFGPGTRLTVL.

The chain is built from TRBV30 and TRBJ2-7, with 9 bases matching TRBD1. The trim removed 8 bases at V and 5 bases at J, leaving 4 bases unmatched. Germline V CDR1 and CDR2: GTSNPN, SVGIG (reference sequence). The CDR3 has 11 amino acids. The CDR3 nucleotides are TGTGCCCGGGGACAGGGAAACGAGCAGTACTTC. It translates to CARGQGNEQYF.

The chain carries TRBV19 and TRBJ1-3, with D possibly TRBD1 on 5 matching bases. V was trimmed by 9 bases and J by 0 bases, leaving 24 bases between them. CDR3 length equals 18 residues. Germline CDR1 reads LNHDA; CDR2 reads SQIVND (reference sequence). The CDR3 reads CASRGRASFKLSGNTIYF. CDR3 sequence (DNA): TGTGCCAGCCGGGGGAGGGCTAGCTTTAAACTCTCTGGAAACACCATATATTTT.

V and J are TRBV27 and TRBJ2-3; perhaps TRBD2 as D (5 bases). CDR1 MNHEY and CDR2 SMNVEV come from the germline V gene (reference sequence). The V end lost 6 bases, the J end lost 2 bases, and 15 bases lay between the germline ends. The CDR3 length is 15 residues. The CDR3 sequence is CASRFGWGDTDTQYF. CDR3 DNA: TGTGCCAGCAGATTCGGGTGGGGAGACACAGATACGCAGTATTTT.

J is TRBJ1-4 and V is TRBV27; perhaps TRBD1 as D (6 bases). CDR1 and CDR2 (germline): MNHEY, SMNVEV (reference sequence). The CDR3 spans 15 residues. V was shortened by 4 bases and J by 6 bases, with 15 bases between the two germline ends. Here the CDR3 DNA reads TGTGCCAGCAGTTCCTGGACAGAGAGTGATGAAAAACTGTTTTTT. Its protein is CASSSWTESDEKLFF.